This is a list of T cell receptor beta chains from one sample in a study of T cells in Graves' hyperthyroidism and ophthalmopathy. TCRdb reanalysed the multiplex PCR reads using MiXCR and keeps one entry per CDR3 protein. The sample holds nearly 600,000 distinct CDR3 sequences, 11% to 15% seen once. Sample: blood. Receptors originate from a woman under 30 with Graves' ophthalmopathy. Each CDR3 is given with its conserved first and last residue. D genes are given only for firm matches.

J: TRBJ2-7; V: TRBV4-3; D: .; CDR3: CASSQRKTNAYEQYF
J: TRBJ2-1; V: TRBV20-1; D: .; CDR3: CSAPRNNEQFF
J: TRBJ2-7; V: TRBV12-3/TRBV12-4; D: TRBD1; CDR3: CASSFGTASSYEQYF
J: TRBJ2-7; V: TRBV6-1; D: TRBD2; CDR3: CASSEGSGIYEQYF
J: TRBJ2-2; V: TRBV7-3; D: .; CDR3: CASSPVGSRTGELFF
J: TRBJ2-7; V: TRBV7-9; D: TRBD2; CDR3: CASSLRSSGSGDSYEQYF
J: TRBJ2-7; V: TRBV5-1; D: .; CDR3: CASSLDQVAYEQYF
J: TRBJ2-1; V: TRBV12-3/TRBV12-4; D: .; CDR3: CASSSNPPRAEQFF
J: TRBJ1-2; V: TRBV27; D: .; CDR3: CASTPRGGSANYGYTF
J: TRBJ2-5; V: TRBV5-4; D: TRBD2; CDR3: CASSPGASGRYQETQYF
J: TRBJ2-7; V: TRBV9; D: .; CDR3: CASSTSLGDEQYF
J: TRBJ2-7; V: TRBV3-1; D: .; CDR3: CASSLEGNYEQYF
J: TRBJ2-6; V: TRBV5-1; D: TRBD1; CDR3: CASSLTGASSGANVLTF
J: TRBJ2-5; V: TRBV7-2; D: TRBD1; CDR3: CASSLRTGGFQETQYF